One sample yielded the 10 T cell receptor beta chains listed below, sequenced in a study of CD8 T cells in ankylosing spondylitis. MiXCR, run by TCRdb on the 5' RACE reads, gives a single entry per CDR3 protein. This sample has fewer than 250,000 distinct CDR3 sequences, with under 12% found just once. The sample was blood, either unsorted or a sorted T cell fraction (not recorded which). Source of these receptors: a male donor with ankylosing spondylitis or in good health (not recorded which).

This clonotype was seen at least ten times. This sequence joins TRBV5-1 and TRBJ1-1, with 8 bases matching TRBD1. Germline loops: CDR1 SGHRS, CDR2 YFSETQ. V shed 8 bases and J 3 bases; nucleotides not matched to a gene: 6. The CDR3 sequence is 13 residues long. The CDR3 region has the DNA TGCGCCAGTACCGGACAGGGAGACACTGAAGCTTTCTTT. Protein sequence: CASTGQGDTEAFF.

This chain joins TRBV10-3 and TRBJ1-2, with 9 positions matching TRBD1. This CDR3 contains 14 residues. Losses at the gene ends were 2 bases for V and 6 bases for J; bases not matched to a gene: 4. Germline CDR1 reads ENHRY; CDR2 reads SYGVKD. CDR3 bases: TGTGCCATCAGTGAGCCCGACAGGGGGGATGGCTACACCTTC. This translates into CAISEPDRGDGYTF.

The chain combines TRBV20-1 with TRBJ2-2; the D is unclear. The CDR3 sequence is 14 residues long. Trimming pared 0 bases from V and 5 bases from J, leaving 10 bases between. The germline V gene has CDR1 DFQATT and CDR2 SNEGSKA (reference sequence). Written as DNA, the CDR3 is TGCAGTGCTAGAGACAGCTCAATGACCGGGGAGCTGTTTTTT. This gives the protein CSARDSSMTGELFF.

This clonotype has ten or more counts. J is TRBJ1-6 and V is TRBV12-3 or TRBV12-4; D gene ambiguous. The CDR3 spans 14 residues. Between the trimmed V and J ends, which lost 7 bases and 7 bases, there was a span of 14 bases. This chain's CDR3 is CASTTGSPNSPLHF. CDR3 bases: TGTGCCAGCACTACGGGCTCTCCCAATTCACCCCTCCACTTT.

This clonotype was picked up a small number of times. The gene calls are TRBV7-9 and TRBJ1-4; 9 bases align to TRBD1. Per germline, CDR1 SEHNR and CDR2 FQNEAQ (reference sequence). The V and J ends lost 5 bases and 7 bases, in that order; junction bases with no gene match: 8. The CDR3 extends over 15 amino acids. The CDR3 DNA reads TGTGCCAGCAGCCGGACAGGGGCCGTAACTGAAAAACTGTTTTTT. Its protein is CASSRTGAVTEKLFF. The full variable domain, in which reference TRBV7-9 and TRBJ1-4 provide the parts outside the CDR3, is DTGVSQNPRHKITKRGQNVTFRCDPISEHNRLYWYRQTLGQGPEFLTYFQNEAQLEKSRLLSDRFSAERPKGSFSTLEIQRTEQGDSAMYLCASSRTGAVTEKLFFGSGTQLSVL.

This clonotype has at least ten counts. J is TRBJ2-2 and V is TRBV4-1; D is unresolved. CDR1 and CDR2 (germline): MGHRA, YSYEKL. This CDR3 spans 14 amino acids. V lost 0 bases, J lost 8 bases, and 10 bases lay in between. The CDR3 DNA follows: TGCGCCAGCAGCCAAGATTCCTCAAGAGGGGAGCTGTTTTTT. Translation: CASSQDSSRGELFF.

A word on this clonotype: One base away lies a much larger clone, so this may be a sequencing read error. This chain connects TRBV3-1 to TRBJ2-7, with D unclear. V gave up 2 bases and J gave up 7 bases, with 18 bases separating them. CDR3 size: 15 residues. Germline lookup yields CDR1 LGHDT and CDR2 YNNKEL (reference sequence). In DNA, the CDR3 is TGTGCCAGCAGCCAAAAGGGCCCATCGACCAGGGAGCAGTACTTC. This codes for CASSQKGPSTREQYF.

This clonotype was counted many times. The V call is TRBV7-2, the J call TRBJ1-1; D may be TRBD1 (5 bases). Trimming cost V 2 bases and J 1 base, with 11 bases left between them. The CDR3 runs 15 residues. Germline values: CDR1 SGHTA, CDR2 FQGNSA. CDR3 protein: CASSLRRRGNTEAFF. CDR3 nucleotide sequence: TGTGCCAGCAGCTTAAGAAGGAGGGGGAACACTGAAGCTTTCTTT.

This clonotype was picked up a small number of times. The CDR3 coding sequence is TGTGCCAGCAGCCCGCCGGACCGGGGGGGCGGTGTGCAGTTCTTC. Amino acid sequence: CASSPPDRGGGVQFF. The V call is TRBV7-9, the J call TRBJ2-1; TRBD2 matches 8 bases. V lost 5 bases and J lost 12; bases outside the gene matches: 15. Germline values: CDR1 SEHNR, CDR2 FQNEAQ (reference sequence). The CDR3 consists of 15 residues.

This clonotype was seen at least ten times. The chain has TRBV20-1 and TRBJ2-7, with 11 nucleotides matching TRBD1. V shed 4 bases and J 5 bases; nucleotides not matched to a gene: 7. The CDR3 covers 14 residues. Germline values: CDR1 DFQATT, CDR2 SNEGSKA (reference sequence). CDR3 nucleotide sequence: TGCAGTGCTACAGGGGACAGGGGGATCCACGAGCAGTACTTC. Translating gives CSATGDRGIHEQYF.